These T cell receptor beta chains were read from a single sample in a study of blood T cell repertoires in COVID-19. Only in-frame clones appear in the TCRdb table, and some are missing; sequencing was by immunoSEQ multiplex PCR. The table records 100,000 to 110,000 clones, roughly nine tenths of them present only once. Source material: peripheral blood. These receptors were obtained from a man aged 25-45 years in a cohort sampled during active COVID-19. Both conserved end residues are part of each CDR3. The D gene is left open where the match is weak. Clone sizes are given selectively: once, few, many, or a class where the clone is expanded.

size | length | J | D | V | DNA | CDR3
NA | 18 | TRBJ2-1 | TRBD2 | TRBV4-1 | TGCGCCAGCAGCCAAGACTTAGCGGGGATCGGCCCTTACAATGAGCAGTTCTTC | CASSQDLAGIGPYNEQFF
NA | 15 | TRBJ2-5 | TRBD2 | TRBV20-1 | TGCAGTGCTAGTATTGGCGGGGGGGCTAAAGAGACCCAGTACTTC | CSASIGGGAKETQYF
few | 14 | TRBJ1-6 | TRBD1 | TRBV5-4 | TGTGCCAGCAGCTTGGCAGGGGGCGGCTCACCCCTCCACTTT | CASSLAGGGSPLHF
NA | 16 | TRBJ2-2 | NA | TRBV30 | TGTGCCTGGAGAATCAGGGAATCGGCGCGCGCCGGGGAGCTGTTTTTT | CAWRIRESARAGELFF
NA | 13 | TRBJ2-7 | NA | TRBV2 | TGTGCCAGCAAGGTCACAGGGTCCCACGAGCAGTACTTC | CASKVTGSHEQYF
NA | 15 | TRBJ1-4 | NA | TRBV4-1 | TGCGCCAGCAGCCATGGATGGGTAGGGGATGAAAAACTGTTTTTT | CASSHGWVGDEKLFF
NA | 15 | TRBJ1-3 | NA | TRBV3-1/TRBV3-2 | TGTGCCAGCAGCCGCGGACAGAACCATTTGGGGACCATATATTTT | CASSRGQNHLGTIYF
NA | 13 | TRBJ1-1 | TRBD1 | TRBV2 | TGTGCCAGCAGGGACAGGGAGGGCACTGAAGCTTTCTTT | CASRDREGTEAFF
NA | 14 | TRBJ1-1 | NA | TRBV10-3 | TGTGCCATCAGTGAAAGGACAGTGAACACTGAAGCTTTCTTT | CAISERTVNTEAFF
few | 15 | TRBJ1-1 | NA | TRBV6-2/TRBV6-3 | TGTGCCAGCAGTTACGCTCAGCGGAGTAATACTGAAGCTTTCTTT | CASSYAQRSNTEAFF
once | 15 | TRBJ2-3 | NA | TRBV30 | TGTGCCTGGAGTGTGAGAAGCATTTACACAGATACGCAGTATTTT | CAWSVRSIYTDTQYF
NA | 14 | TRBJ2-7 | NA | TRBV24-1 | TGTGCCACCAGCGCCGGGCAGGGTTCCTACGAGCAGTACTTC | CATSAGQGSYEQYF
few | 13 | TRBJ1-2 | TRBD1 | TRBV19 | TGTGCCAGTAGTTCCCGACAGGGTGATGGCTACACCTTC | CASSSRQGDGYTF
NA | 13 | TRBJ2-5 | NA | TRBV24-1 | TGTGCCACCAGTGACGCTAGGGGCGAGACCCAGTACTTC | CATSDARGETQYF
NA | 12 | TRBJ1-1 | TRBD1 | TRBV6-6 | TGTGCCAGCAGAAGGACAGGCCCTGAAGCTTTCTTT | CASRRTGPEAFF
many | 15 | TRBJ2-7 | TRBD1 | TRBV6-6 | TGTGCCAGCAGCGCGGTGGGACAGGGAACCTACGAGCAGTACTTC | CASSAVGQGTYEQYF
NA | 15 | TRBJ1-6 | TRBD1 | TRBV6-2/TRBV6-3 | TGTGCCAGCAGTTCCCCGGGACAGGGTGCCTCACCCCTCCACTTT | CASSSPGQGASPLHF
NA | 14 | TRBJ2-1 | TRBD2 | TRBV19 | TGTGCCAGCCGCGCTCCTAGCGGATACAATGAGCAGTTCTTC | CASRAPSGYNEQFF
once | 15 | TRBJ2-7 | NA | TRBV7-6 | TGTGCCAGCAGCTTAGCGACAGGCTATACCTACGAGCAGTACTTC | CASSLATGYTYEQYF
NA | 16 | TRBJ2-7 | NA | TRBV5-1 | TGCGCCAGCAGCTTGGGACTTTCACTTAGCTCCTACGAGCAGTACTTC | CASSLGLSLSSYEQYF
NA | 17 | TRBJ1-5 | NA | TRBV7-8 | TGTGCCAGCAGCTCCGTGGGTACTTCCGGGTCCTCTCAGCCCCAGCATTTT | CASSSVGTSGSSQPQHF
NA | 17 | TRBJ2-4 | NA | TRBV5-1 | TGCGCCAGCAGCTTGGATGCTCCCACTTCGGGCAAAAACATTCAGTACTTC | CASSLDAPTSGKNIQYF
NA | 15 | TRBJ2-2 | TRBD1 | TRBV6-6 | TGTGCCAGCGGAAAGACAGGGTTCAGCACCGGGGAGCTGTTTTTT | CASGKTGFSTGELFF
NA | 11 | TRBJ2-5 | NA | TRBV4-1 | TGCGCCAGCAGCTTACAAGAGACCCAGTACTTC | CASSLQETQYF
once | 16 | TRBJ2-1 | NA | TRBV7-9 | TGTGCCAGCAGCCCGTACAGGCAGAGACCCTACAATGAGCAGTTCTTC | CASSPYRQRPYNEQFF
NA | 17 | TRBJ1-4 | NA | TRBV18 | TGTGCCAGCTCACCCAGTGGGGGGAGTGCAACTAATGAAAAACTGTTTTTT | CASSPSGGSATNEKLFF
NA | 13 | TRBJ2-7 | TRBD1 | TRBV30 | TGTGCCTGGCAGGGGGCGCAAAGTCACGAGCAGTACTTC | CAWQGAQSHEQYF
NA | 14 | TRBJ2-7 | NA | TRBV7-9 | TGTGCCAGCAGCCTATTTAGCAATTCCTACGAGCAGTACTTC | CASSLFSNSYEQYF
NA | 16 | TRBJ2-3 | NA | TRBV27 | TGTGCCAGCAGTAAACAAATACCCGGGGGTGAAGATACGCAGTATTTT | CASSKQIPGGEDTQYF
NA | 17 | TRBJ2-7 | TRBD1 | TRBV5-5 | TGTGCCAGCAGCCGCGCACCGGGACAGGCCCTCTCCTACGAGCAGTACTTC | CASSRAPGQALSYEQYF
NA | 13 | TRBJ2-5 | NA | TRBV9 | TGTGCCAGCAGCGTAGCAATCGGTCAGGACCAGTACTTC | CASSVAIGQDQYF
NA | 13 | TRBJ1-2 | NA | TRBV19 | TGTGCCAGTAGTATAGGAGCGATACGTGGCTACACCTTC | CASSIGAIRGYTF
NA | 15 | TRBJ2-1 | NA | TRBV4-3 | TGCGCCAGCAGCCAAGGTGGGAGCTCCTACAATGAGCAGTTCTTC | CASSQGGSSYNEQFF
NA | 14 | TRBJ2-7 | NA | TRBV5-1 | TGCGCCAGCAGCTTGGGTCCCGGTCGAGACGAGCAGTACTTC | CASSLGPGRDEQYF
NA | 16 | TRBJ1-4 | NA | TRBV13 | TGTGCCAGCAGCTTAGCCCTACAGGGTGTCAGTGAAAAACTGTTTTTT | CASSLALQGVSEKLFF
NA | 16 | TRBJ2-5 | NA | TRBV6-5 | TGTGCCAGCAGTTACTTCCGACCGGACGGGGAGGAGACCCAGTACTTC | CASSYFRPDGEETQYF
once | 13 | TRBJ1-4 | NA | TRBV29-1 | TGCAGCGTTGCAAGAGGGTCTGCTGAAAAACTGTTTTTT | CSVARGSAEKLFF
NA | 15 | TRBJ2-1 | NA | TRBV5-5 | TGTGCCAGCAGCTTGGGAGTTCGCTCCTACAATGAGCAGTTCTTC | CASSLGVRSYNEQFF
NA | 16 | TRBJ2-2 | TRBD2 | TRBV9 | TGTGCCAGCAGCGTAGGAGCGGGGGGCCCCACCGGGGAGCTGTTTTTT | CASSVGAGGPTGELFF
NA | 13 | TRBJ1-5 | NA | TRBV28 | TGTGCCAGCAGTTTCTATAGCAATCAGCCCCAGCATTTT | CASSFYSNQPQHF
NA | 19 | TRBJ2-1 | TRBD2 | TRBV11-3 | TGTGCCAGCAGCGCCCCCCCCGTTAGCGGGGGGGATTATTACAATGAGCAGTTCTTC | CASSAPPVSGGDYYNEQFF
NA | 15 | TRBJ2-7 | TRBD1 | TRBV11-3 | TGTGCCAGCAGCTTAGATGGGGGACAGGATTACGAGCAGTACTTC | CASSLDGGQDYEQYF
NA | 15 | TRBJ2-5 | TRBD1 | TRBV12-5 | TGTGCTAGTGCCAGAAGGGGGCAGGTCGGGGAGACCCAGTACTTC | CASARRGQVGETQYF
NA | 14 | TRBJ2-5 | TRBD2 | TRBV7-2 | TGTGCCAGCAGCTTTAGCGGGATCCAAGAGACCCAGTACTTC | CASSFSGIQETQYF
NA | 13 | TRBJ2-3 | NA | TRBV5-1 | TGCGCCAGCAGTGAGGGTAGCACAGATACGCAGTATTTT | CASSEGSTDTQYF
NA | 13 | TRBJ2-7 | TRBD1 | TRBV28 | TGTGCCAGCAGGACAGGGGGAGTCTACGAGCAGTACTTC | CASRTGGVYEQYF
NA | 12 | TRBJ2-7 | NA | TRBV29-1 | TGCAGCGTTGTAGAGACATCCTACGAGCAGTACTTC | CSVVETSYEQYF